Sequencing of this T cell receptor (beta chain) was carried out in a study of cytomegalovirus exposure and HLA in healthy donors. Broader study findings: CMV serostatus was the sole immune exposure information available. Later analysis identified a missense DCLRE1C variant that was linked to TCR beta V- and J-gene trimming. The presence/absence work took it that sequencing depth was about the same across donors. Most observed TCR sequences were rare, whereas some public TCRs were detected in many donors.

This clone has only a few counts. The antigen is undetermined. CDR3 length: 16 amino acids. Vbeta (60) and Jbeta (13) primers were used in the PCR. The table came from immunoSEQ multiplex PCR; TCRdb's copy has only in-frame clones and leaves some out. The sample lists some 98,000 clones, roughly 10% occurring once. The receptor's source is a man aged 50 to 59 in good health and CMV-seropositive. This chain links TRBV12-2 with TRBJ2-3; the table's D gene call, TRBD2, was not cross checked with the DNA. TRBV12-2 is annotated as a pseudogene. Sample: PBMCs. CDR3 bases: TGTGCAAGTCGCTCTCGGACTAGCGCGAGCACAGATACGCAGTATTTT. Protein product: CASRSRTSASTDTQYF.